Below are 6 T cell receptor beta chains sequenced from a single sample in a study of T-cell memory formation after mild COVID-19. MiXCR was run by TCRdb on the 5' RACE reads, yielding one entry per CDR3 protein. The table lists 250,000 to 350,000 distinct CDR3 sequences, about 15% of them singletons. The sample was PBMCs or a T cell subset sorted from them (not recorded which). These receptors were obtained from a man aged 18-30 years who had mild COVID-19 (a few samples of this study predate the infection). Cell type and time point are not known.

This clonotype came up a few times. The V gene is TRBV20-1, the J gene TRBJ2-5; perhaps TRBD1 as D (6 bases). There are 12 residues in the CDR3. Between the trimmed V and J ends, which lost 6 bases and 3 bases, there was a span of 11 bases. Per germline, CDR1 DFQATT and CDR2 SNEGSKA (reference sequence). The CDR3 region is CSALGDKETQYF. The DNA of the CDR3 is TGCAGTGCCCTCGGGGACAAAGAGACCCAGTACTTC.

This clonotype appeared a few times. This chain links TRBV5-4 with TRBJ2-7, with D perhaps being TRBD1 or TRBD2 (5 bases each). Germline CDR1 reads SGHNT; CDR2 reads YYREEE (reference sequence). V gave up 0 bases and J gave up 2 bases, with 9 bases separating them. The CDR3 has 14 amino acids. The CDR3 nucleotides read TGTGCCAGCAGCTTGGGAGGGGACCCCTACGAGCAGTACGTC. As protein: CASSLGGDPYEQYV.

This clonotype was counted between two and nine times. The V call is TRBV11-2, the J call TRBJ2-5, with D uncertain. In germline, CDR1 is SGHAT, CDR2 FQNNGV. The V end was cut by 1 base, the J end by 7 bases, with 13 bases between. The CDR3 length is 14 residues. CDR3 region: CASSLVASRVTQYF. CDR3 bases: TGTGCCAGCAGCTTAGTCGCGTCCCGGGTGACCCAGTACTTC.

CDR3 sequence (DNA): TGCAGTGCTAGCGCCTTGCAGTATTTT. Translating it yields CSASALQYF. The chain is built from TRBV20-1 and TRBJ2-3, with D unresolved. Per the germline V gene, CDR1 is DFQATT and CDR2 is SNEGSKA (reference sequence). The CDR3 length is 9 residues. The ends were cut back, 3 bases at V and 11 bases at J, with 6 bases in the middle.

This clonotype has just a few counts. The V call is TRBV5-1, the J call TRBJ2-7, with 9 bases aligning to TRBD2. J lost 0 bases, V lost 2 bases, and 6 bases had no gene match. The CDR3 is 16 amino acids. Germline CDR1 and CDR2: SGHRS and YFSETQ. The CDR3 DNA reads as TGCGCCAGCAGCTTTGTAGCGGGGGACTTCTCCTACGAGCAGTACTTC. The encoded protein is CASSFVAGDFSYEQYF.

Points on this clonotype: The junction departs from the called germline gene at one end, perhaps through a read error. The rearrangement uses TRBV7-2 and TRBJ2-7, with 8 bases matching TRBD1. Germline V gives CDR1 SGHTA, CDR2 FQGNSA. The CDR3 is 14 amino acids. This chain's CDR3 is CASSLDRGTYEKYF. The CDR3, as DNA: TGTGCCAGCAGCCTAGACAGGGGTACCTACGAGAAGTACTTC.